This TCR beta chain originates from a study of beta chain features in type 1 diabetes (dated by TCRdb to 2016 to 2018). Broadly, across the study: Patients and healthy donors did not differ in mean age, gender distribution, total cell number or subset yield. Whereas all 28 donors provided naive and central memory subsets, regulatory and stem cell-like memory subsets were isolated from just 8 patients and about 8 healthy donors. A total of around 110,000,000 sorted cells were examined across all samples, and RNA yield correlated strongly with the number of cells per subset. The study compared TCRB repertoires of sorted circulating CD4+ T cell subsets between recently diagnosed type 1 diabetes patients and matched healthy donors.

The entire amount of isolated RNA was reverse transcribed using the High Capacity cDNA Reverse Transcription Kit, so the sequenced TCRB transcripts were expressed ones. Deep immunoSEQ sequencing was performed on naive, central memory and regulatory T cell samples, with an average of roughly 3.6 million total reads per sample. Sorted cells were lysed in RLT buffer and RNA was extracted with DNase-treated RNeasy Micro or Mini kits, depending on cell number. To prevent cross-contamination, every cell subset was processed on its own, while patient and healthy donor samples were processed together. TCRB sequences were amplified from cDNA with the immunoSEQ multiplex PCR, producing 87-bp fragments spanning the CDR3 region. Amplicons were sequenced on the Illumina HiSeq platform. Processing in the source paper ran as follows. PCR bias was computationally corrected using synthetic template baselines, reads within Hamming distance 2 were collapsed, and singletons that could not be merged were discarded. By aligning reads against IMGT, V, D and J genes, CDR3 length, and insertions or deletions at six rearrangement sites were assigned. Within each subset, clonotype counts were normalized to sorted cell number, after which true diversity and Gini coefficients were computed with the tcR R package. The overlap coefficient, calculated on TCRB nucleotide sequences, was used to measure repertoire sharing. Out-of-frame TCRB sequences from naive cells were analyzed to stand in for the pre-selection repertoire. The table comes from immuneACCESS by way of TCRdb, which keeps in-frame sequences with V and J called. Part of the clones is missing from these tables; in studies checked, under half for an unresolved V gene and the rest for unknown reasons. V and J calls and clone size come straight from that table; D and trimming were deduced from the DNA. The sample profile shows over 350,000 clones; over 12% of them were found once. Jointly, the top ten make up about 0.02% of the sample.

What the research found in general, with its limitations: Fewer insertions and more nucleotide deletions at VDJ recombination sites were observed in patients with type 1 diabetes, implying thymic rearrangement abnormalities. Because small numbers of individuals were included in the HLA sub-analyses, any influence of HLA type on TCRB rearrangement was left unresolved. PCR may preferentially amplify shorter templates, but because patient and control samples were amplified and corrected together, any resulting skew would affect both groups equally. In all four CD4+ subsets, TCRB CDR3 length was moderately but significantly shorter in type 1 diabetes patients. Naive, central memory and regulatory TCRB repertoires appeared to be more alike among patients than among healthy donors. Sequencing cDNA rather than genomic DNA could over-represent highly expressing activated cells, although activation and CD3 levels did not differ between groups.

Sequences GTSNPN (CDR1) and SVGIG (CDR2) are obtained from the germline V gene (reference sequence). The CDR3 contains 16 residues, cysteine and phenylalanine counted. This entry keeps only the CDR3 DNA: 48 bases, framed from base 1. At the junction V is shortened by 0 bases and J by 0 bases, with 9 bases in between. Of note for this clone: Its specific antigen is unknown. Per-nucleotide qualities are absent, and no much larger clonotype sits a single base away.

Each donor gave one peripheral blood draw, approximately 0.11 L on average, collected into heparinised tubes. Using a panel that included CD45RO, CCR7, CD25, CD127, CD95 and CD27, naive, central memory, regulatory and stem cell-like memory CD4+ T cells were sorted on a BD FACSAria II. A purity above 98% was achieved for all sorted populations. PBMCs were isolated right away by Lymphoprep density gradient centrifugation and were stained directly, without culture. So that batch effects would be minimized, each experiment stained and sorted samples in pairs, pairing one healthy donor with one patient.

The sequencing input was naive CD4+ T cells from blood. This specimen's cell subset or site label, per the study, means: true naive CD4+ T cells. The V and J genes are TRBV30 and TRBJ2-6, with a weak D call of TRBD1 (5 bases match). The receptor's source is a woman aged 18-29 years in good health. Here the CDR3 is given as CAWSVGQGSGANVLTF. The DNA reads TGTGCCTGGAGTGTAGGCCAGGGCTCTGGGGCCAACGTCCTGACTTTC.